This is a list of T cell receptor beta chains from one sample in a study of Tregs in tolerant kidney transplant recipients. Libraries were prepared by immunoSEQ multiplex PCR; TCRdb keeps only in-frame clonotypes and omits some of them. The table has 200,000 to 300,000 clones, around 81% seen once. Sequencing was carried out using CD4+ T cells from blood. The receptor set was obtained from a human donor in good health. Each CDR3 is given with its conserved first and last residue. The D gene is left open where the match is weak. Expanded clones are given a class, and other clones once, few, many or no size at all.

CDR3 length	J gene	V gene	clone size	D gene	CDR3 DNA	CDR3 protein
12	TRBJ1-1	TRBV10-3	few	-	TGTGCCATCAGTGAGTCGAGCTATGAAGCTTTCTTT	CAISESSYEAFF
14	TRBJ2-3	TRBV5-5	-	-	TGTGCCAGCAGCCCTAGGACAGGCACAGATACGCAGTATTTT	CASSPRTGTDTQYF
15	TRBJ1-5	TRBV19	-	TRBD1	TGTGCCAGTAGTATAATGGGACAGGTAAACCAGCCCCAGCATTTT	CASSIMGQVNQPQHF
21	TRBJ2-1	TRBV4-1	-	TRBD2	TGCGCCAGCAGCCACCCCCTCGCGGGGGGAAGCGGGAGGATCAGAATGAATGAGCAGTTCTTC	CASSHPLAGGSGRIRMNEQFF
12	TRBJ1-1	TRBV29-1	-	-	TGCAGCGTTGTAGCGTTGAACACTGAAGCTTTCTTT	CSVVALNTEAFF
15	TRBJ1-6	TRBV5-1	few	TRBD1	TGCGCCAGCAGCACCGGACAGGGGTTGCGTTCACCCCTCCACTTT	CASSTGQGLRSPLHF
13	TRBJ1-2	TRBV7-9	-	-	TGTGCCAGCAGCTTAACGGGGAGAGATGGCTACACCTTC	CASSLTGRDGYTF
14	TRBJ2-7	TRBV6-1	-	-	TGTGCCAGCAGTCCCTACAGGGAAAGCTACGAGCAGTACTTC	CASSPYRESYEQYF
19	TRBJ1-6	TRBV7-2	-	TRBD1	TGTGCCAGCAGACAGTCCGGGACAGGGGGCCCCTACACGAATTCACCCCTCCACTTT	CASRQSGTGGPYTNSPLHF
15	TRBJ2-7	TRBV15	-	TRBD2	TGTGCCACCAGCAGACAAAGGACTAGCGCGGGCGAGCAGTACTTC	CATSRQRTSAGEQYF
20	TRBJ1-2	TRBV9	-	-	TGTGCCAGCAGCGTAATGGTCAGGGCATTAGTGAGTGCGGGTAACTATGGCTACACCTTC	CASSVMVRALVSAGNYGYTF
13	TRBJ1-5	TRBV2	-	-	TGTGCCAGCAAAGGACAGTCCAATCAGCCCCAGCATTTT	CASKGQSNQPQHF
14	TRBJ2-5	TRBV7-3	-	-	TGTGCCAGCAGCCCGGGGAGAGCCCAAGAGACCCAGTACTTC	CASSPGRAQETQYF
14	TRBJ1-1	TRBV19	-	TRBD1	TGTGCCAGTTGGCAGACAGGGAGAAACACTGAAGCTTTCTTT	CASWQTGRNTEAFF
18	TRBJ2-7	TRBV4-2	-	TRBD2	TGTGCCAGCAGCCAAGAGGCGACTAGCGGGGGTACCTCCTACGAGCAGTACTTC	CASSQEATSGGTSYEQYF
11	TRBJ1-3	TRBV6-6	-	-	TGTGCCAGCTCCTTTCGAAACACCATATATTTT	CASSFRNTIYF
13	TRBJ2-7	TRBV2	-	TRBD2	TGTGCCAGCAGGGACGGGAGGAAGTACGAGCAGTACTTC	CASRDGRKYEQYF
14	TRBJ1-1	TRBV10-3	-	-	TGTGCCATCGCCCGGTCAGGGGTCGACACTGAAGCTTTCTTT	CAIARSGVDTEAFF
12	TRBJ2-2	TRBV19	-	TRBD2	TGTGCCAGTAGTTGGGACTACGGGGAGCTGTTTTTT	CASSWDYGELFF
15	TRBJ1-4	TRBV6-1	few	-	TGTGCCAGCAGTGAAGTAACAGAGAGTAATGAAAAACTGTTTTTT	CASSEVTESNEKLFF
15	TRBJ2-7	TRBV15	-	TRBD1	TGTGCCACCAGCAGGCTCGGGACAGGGTCCTACGAGCAGTACTTC	CATSRLGTGSYEQYF
18	TRBJ2-3	TRBV11-3	-	-	TGTGCCAGCAGCTTTCCCTCCGCTAGCCCCATCAGGTTGGATACGCAGTATTTT	CASSFPSASPIRLDTQYF
13	TRBJ2-7	TRBV6-5	-	-	TGTGCCAGCACCGAGGACACTAGGTACGAGCAGTACTTC	CASTEDTRYEQYF